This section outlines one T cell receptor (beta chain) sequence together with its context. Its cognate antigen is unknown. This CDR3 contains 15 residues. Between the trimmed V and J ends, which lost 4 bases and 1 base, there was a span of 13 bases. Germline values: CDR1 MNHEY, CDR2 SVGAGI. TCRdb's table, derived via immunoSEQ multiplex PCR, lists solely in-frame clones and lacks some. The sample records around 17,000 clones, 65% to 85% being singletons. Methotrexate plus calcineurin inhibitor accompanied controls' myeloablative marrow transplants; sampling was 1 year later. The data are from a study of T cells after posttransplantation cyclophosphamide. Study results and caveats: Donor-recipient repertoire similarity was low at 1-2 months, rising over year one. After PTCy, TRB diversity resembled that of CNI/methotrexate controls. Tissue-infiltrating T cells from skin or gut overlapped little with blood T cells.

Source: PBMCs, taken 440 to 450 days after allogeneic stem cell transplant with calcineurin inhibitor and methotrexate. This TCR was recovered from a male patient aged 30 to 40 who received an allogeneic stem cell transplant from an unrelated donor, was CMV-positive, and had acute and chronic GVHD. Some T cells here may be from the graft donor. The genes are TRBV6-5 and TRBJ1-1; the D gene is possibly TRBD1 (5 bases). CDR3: CASSWTWGENTEAFF. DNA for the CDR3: TGTGCCAGCAGTTGGACCTGGGGGGAGAACACTGAAGCTTTCTTT.